This T cell receptor beta chain was identified during a study of cytomegalovirus exposure and HLA in healthy donors (dated 2017 in TCRdb). Regarding the complete study: According to a later analysis, the 120 or so validation repertoires were produced on the same platform as the approximately 600 repertoires of the first cohort. The study aimed to test whether signatures of past pathogen exposure could be identified by cataloging public T cell receptors. Besides the first cohort of more than 650 subjects, a separate validation cohort made up of roughly 120 different subjects was used. To predict cytomegalovirus infection status, the study brought together high-throughput TCR immunosequencing, statistical association of individual TCRs with disease status, and machine learning. Here is what the overall study found, with its caveats: Most TCR sequences were observed very rarely across donors, whereas some public TCRs were present in many individuals. A later analysis lacked HLA typing for the validation cohort, so it scored co-occurrence in that cohort across all 130 or so repertoires. The authors suggested that the approach could potentially be extended to other disease states and immunological phenotypes. Cytomegalovirus status was reported to be diagnosed by the classifier with high specificity and sensitivity in both the original and validation cohorts. A total of about 150 TCR beta chains were listed by the study as associated with cytomegalovirus. A few of the identified cytomegalovirus-associated TCR beta chains were confirmed in vitro to be specific for cytomegalovirus antigens. Subsequent analysis determined that TCRs grouped into clusters in the first cohort also showed a tendency toward co-occurrence across the roughly 120 validation repertoires, and 94% of cluster scores exceeded 0.

This clone was seen just once. Its antigen is unknown. The sample holds no much larger clone one base away, and base qualities are not on file. Receptors were amplified or captured by the immunoSEQ multiplex PCR assay. Per the source publication's procedure: A statistical classification framework was developed to diagnose cytomegalovirus status using the catalog of TCR beta chain sequences. TCRdb retrieved this table from immuneACCESS and kept in-frame rearrangements only. Not all clones are present; in checked studies, unresolved V genes account for under half, and no reason is known for the remainder. D and trimming were read from the DNA, whereas the V and J calls and clone size are those reported in that table. In this sample the table shows a few hundred thousand clones, 70% to 90% of which occur a single time. The ten largest clonotypes hold 0.9% to 1% of the sample. Donors formed part of the validation cohort, which comprised some 120 subjects and was distinct from the first cohort of roughly 600 subjects.

V loses 5 bases at its end and J loses 4 bases; junction bases beyond the gene matches: 11. From cysteine to phenylalanine, the CDR3 is 16 amino acids long. The only DNA kept is the CDR3, 48 bases in frame from the first base. CDR1 and CDR2 are read off the germline V gene as SNHLY and FYNNEI. The receptor chain draws on TRBV2 and TRBJ1-3; 7 bases in between match TRBD1. The specimen was PBMCs. The source of this sequence is a man aged 30-40 years in good health and CMV-seronegative. The CDR3 amino acid sequence is: CASSLDRVLIGNTIYF. The DNA sequence is given as TGTGCCAGCAGTCTCGACAGGGTTCTTATAGGAAACACCATATATTTT.